This is a list of T cell receptor beta chains from one sample in a study of blood T cell repertoires in COVID-19. Measured with immunoSEQ multiplex PCR; TCRdb has only the in-frame clones, and not every one. The data show approximately 240,000 clones, 70% to 90% seen once. The source material was peripheral blood. These receptors all stem from a man aged 45-65 years who had recovered from COVID-19. Both conserved end residues are part of each CDR3.

CASGVRQGAHEQYF	TRBJ2-7	TRBV3-1/TRBV3-2
CASNNGDIDTQYF	TRBJ2-3	TRBV6-5
CASSSGINIQYF	TRBJ2-4	TRBV28
CASSTRQEQYF	TRBJ2-7	TRBV2
CASSVVGTSIYNEQFF	TRBJ2-1	TRBV9
CASSRFGTSGRFYEQYF	TRBJ2-7	TRBV5-5
CASSVRQGQNTEAFF	TRBJ1-1	TRBV19
CASSLETTSSYEQYF	TRBJ2-7	TRBV5-1
CASSFLYEQYF	TRBJ2-7	TRBV11-2
CASSLTDYSAYEQYF	TRBJ2-7	TRBV5-1
CAWTSSSGSSEQYF	TRBJ2-7	TRBV7-9
CASSRVGDNEKLFF	TRBJ1-4	TRBV5-1
CASSLDAGTSAGGELFF	TRBJ2-2	TRBV28
CATSRFERTDTQYF	TRBJ2-3	TRBV15
CASRRGQGRPNEKLFF	TRBJ1-4	TRBV27
CASSHRTSHTDTQYF	TRBJ2-3	TRBV7-9
CASSLETGLNTEAFF	TRBJ1-1	TRBV6-2/TRBV6-3